This TCR beta chain appears in the sequencing data of a study of regulatory T cells in long-lasting Graves disease. There are many counts of this clonotype. Its antigen remains unknown. General observations from the study: Persistent patients shared more public clonotypes (approximately 2,900) than new patients (under 1,000).

Both iRepertoire HTBI primers and Arm-PCR of CDR3 regions were used to build the TCR beta libraries. TCRdb reprocessed the multiplex PCR reads with MiXCR, giving one entry per CDR3 protein. Seen here are around 250,000 distinct CDR3 sequences, approximately 18% observed once, and the top ten hold around 13%. The time point: newly diagnosed GD, antithyroid drugs for less than 3 months. From PBMCs, RNA was extracted and then used to make the TCR library. There are 14 residues in the CDR3. V was trimmed by 4 bases and J by 4 bases, leaving 13 bases between them. The V gene's germline CDR1 is MNHEY and CDR2 SVGAGI. Separately, the same data were catalogued under a study of T cells in Graves' hyperthyroidism and ophthalmopathy. As reported in that work: Researchers defined stable Graves' hyperthyroidism as no ophthalmopathy progression within 18 months. Subjects aged 18 to 65 presented with newly diagnosed hyperthyroidism of less than 2 months' duration. Appearing also in blood were most of the thyroid clonotypes expanded above 0.001.

The sample consisted of peripheral blood mononuclear cells (PBMCs), taken at new diagnosis, from a patient treated with antithyroid drugs. The sequence derives from a woman aged 25-40 years with Graves disease. The chain couples TRBV6-5 to TRBJ2-5; possibly TRBD2 for D (6 bases). The CDR3 DNA reads TGTGCCAGCAGTTCGGGGGTTCGGGCAGAGACCCAGTACTTC. Translation: CASSSGVRAETQYF.